This TCR beta chain comes out of a study of T cell changes during pregnancy in multiple sclerosis. Produced via immunoSEQ multiplex PCR; TCRdb's table is partial and in-frame only. The sample has roughly 40,000 clones, 92% seen once. Per the germline V gene, CDR1 is PRHDT and CDR2 is FYEKMQ (reference sequence). The CDR3 is 15 amino acids. Trimming left V 5 bases short and J 8 bases short, with 21 bases between. This receptor was taken from a female donor with multiple sclerosis, enrolled in a pregnancy study. The sequenced sample was CD8+ T cells from peripheral blood mononuclear cells, obtained in the first trimester of pregnancy. V is TRBV13 and J is TRBJ1-2; weak D call: TRBD1 (6 bases). The CDR3 bases are TGTGCCAGCAGCCCTCTGAGGGGGAGTTTTCAGGGCTACACCTTC. It translates to CASSPLRGSFQGYTF. The full variable domain, its missing parts supplied by reference TRBV13 and TRBJ1-2, is AAGVIQSPRHLIKEKRETATLKCYPIPRHDTVYWYQQGPGQDPQFLISFYEKMQSDKGSIPDRFSAQQFSDYHSELNMSSLELGDSALYFCASSPLRGSFQGYTFGSGTRLTVV.